This T cell receptor (beta chain) was sequenced in a study of beta chain features in type 1 diabetes (dated by TCRdb to 2016 to 2018). For the study in its entirety: Mean age, gender distribution, total cell number and subset yield were not different between patients and healthy donors. A total of approximately 99,000,000 sorted cells were examined across all samples, and RNA yield correlated strongly with the number of cells per subset. The study compared the TCRB repertoires of sorted circulating CD4+ T cell subsets in recently diagnosed type 1 diabetes patients with those in matched healthy donors. Naive and central memory subsets were obtained from all 30 or so donors, but regulatory and stem cell-like memory subsets were isolated from only 8 patients and about eight healthy donors. Study-level results and caveats: PCR may preferentially amplify shorter templates, but because patient and control samples were amplified and corrected together, any resulting skew would affect both groups equally. Because cDNA was sequenced instead of genomic DNA, highly expressing activated cells could be over-represented, though the groups showed no difference in activation or CD3 levels. At VDJ recombination sites, type 1 diabetes patients had fewer insertions and more deleted nucleotides, which implies abnormalities in thymic rearrangement. A moderate but significant shortening of TCRB CDR3 length was observed in type 1 diabetes patients in all four CD4+ subsets. The naive, central memory and regulatory TCRB repertoires appeared to resemble one another more closely among patients than among healthy donors. Because small numbers of individuals were included in the HLA sub-analyses, any influence of HLA type on TCRB rearrangement was left unresolved.

Each donor gave one peripheral blood draw, averaging approximately 110 mL, which was collected into heparinised tubes. A BD FACSAria II was used to sort naive, central memory, regulatory and stem cell-like memory CD4+ T cells with a panel that included CD45RO, CCR7, CD25, CD127, CD95 and CD27. Every sorted population had a purity above 98%. Right away, PBMCs were isolated by Lymphoprep density gradient centrifugation and were stained directly, with no culture step. So that batch effects would be minimized, each experiment stained and sorted samples in pairs, pairing one healthy donor with one patient. The High Capacity cDNA Reverse Transcription Kit was used to reverse transcribe all of the isolated RNA, meaning that expressed TCRB transcripts were what got sequenced. Deep immunoSEQ sequencing was performed on naive, central memory and regulatory T cell samples, with an average of around 3.4 million total reads per sample. Sorted cells were lysed in RLT buffer, and RNA was extracted using DNase-treated RNeasy Micro or Mini kits according to cell number. Each cell subset was processed separately to prevent cross-contamination, with patient and healthy donor samples processed together. Using the immunoSEQ multiplex PCR, TCRB sequences were amplified from cDNA into 87-bp fragments spanning the CDR3 region. The amplicons were sequenced using the Illumina HiSeq platform. The authors processed their data as follows. PCR bias was computationally corrected using synthetic template baselines, reads within Hamming distance 2 were collapsed, and singletons that could not be merged were discarded. Reads were aligned to IMGT to assign V, D and J genes, CDR3 length, and insertions or deletions at six rearrangement sites. Within each subset, clonotype counts were normalized to sorted cell number, after which true diversity and Gini coefficients were computed with the tcR R package. Repertoire sharing was quantified using the overlap coefficient calculated on TCRB nucleotide sequences. Out-of-frame TCRB sequences from naive cells were analyzed as a proxy for the pre-selection repertoire. This is the immuneACCESS table as TCRdb keeps it, with only in-frame sequences that have V and J called. A part of the clones is gone; compared with another copy, unresolved V genes explain less than half, and the rest is unexplained. The V and J calls and clone size are taken from that table; D and trimming were inferred from the DNA. The sample table holds some 240,000 clones, of which more than 15% were seen once. Together, the top ten hold approximately 0.081% of the sample.

CDR1 and CDR2, looked up from the germline V gene, are SGHRS and YFSETQ. Trimming at the junction amounts to 2 bases on V and 9 bases on J, and the germline ends lie 15 bases apart. The CDR3 runs 14 residues from the cysteine to the phenylalanine. Only the CDR3 part of the read is kept: 42 bases, read in frame from the first base. This clone was picked up a small number of times. There is no known antigen for this receptor. No base-level quality is on record; no much larger clone is a single base apart. The receptor was isolated from a man aged 25 to 40 with type 1 diabetes. Recombination linked TRBV5-1 to TRBJ2-1; D gene: possibly TRBD1, on 6 matching bases. Sample: naive CD4+ T cells from blood. The sample's cell subset or site label, in plain terms: true naive CD4+ T cells. The CDR3 has the sequence CASSFGPGTSEQFF. The nucleotides read TGCGCCAGCAGCTTCGGGCCCGGGACATCTGAGCAGTTCTTC.